The entry below gives a single T cell receptor beta chain sequence along with its context. Its antigen remains unknown. CDR1 and CDR2 (germline): MGHRA, YSYEKL. The length of the CDR3 is 16 residues. V was shortened by 3 bases and J by 2 bases, with 16 bases between the two germline ends. TCRdb re-called the PCR reads through MiXCR, storing one row per CDR3 protein. The sample has hundreds of thousands of distinct CDR3 sequences; around 25% are singletons. This sample is drawn from a study of molecular identifiers for immune sequencing clone quantification. Study-level background: Sequencing covered four of five parts into which replicate RNA from about 20,000 or 100,000 naive CD8 cells was split. Broader study findings: Clones carrying above 20 RNA copies accounted for over 99% of effector molecules, under 1% in naive cells.

As CD8+CD4-CCR7+CD45RA+ cells, naive CD8 T cells were sorted. V is TRBV4-1 and J is TRBJ2-5, with D perhaps matching TRBD1 (8 bases). The receptor's source is a human donor in good health. Some libraries in this study had Jurkat cell RNA spiked in. Input material: naive CD8+ T cells from blood, with Jurkat cell RNA spiked in. Subset of the sample: FACS-sorted CD8+CD4-CCR7+CD45RA+ naive T cells. CDR3 sequence (DNA): TGCGCCAGCAGCCACCCCGACAGGGGACTACAAGAGACCCAGTACTTC. Translating it yields CASSHPDRGLQETQYF.